This TCR beta chain was sequenced during a study of graft-versus-host responses after intestinal transplantation. The overall study: Recipients had multivisceral, liver-intestinal, or isolated intestinal transplants. Once they had received anti-thymocyte globulin induction, all recipients took tacrolimus and steroids for 2 to 4 years. Study results and limitations: Researchers found GvH clones in recipient marrow, and some showed up first in ileum or blood. When patients had graft-donor T cell macrochimerism, their allografts held high graft-versus-host to host-versus-graft clonal ratios.

For this clone: What it binds is not known.

Losses at the gene ends were 1 base for V and 4 bases for J; bases not matched to a gene: 2. Germline CDR1 MGHRA, CDR2 YSYEKL. The CDR3 sequence is 14 residues long. The assay was immunoSEQ multiplex PCR, and TCRdb's table has in-frame clones only and misses some. The data hold about 94,000 clones, with roughly nine tenths observed a single time. This chain joins TRBV4-1 and TRBJ1-2; 8 nucleotides align to TRBD1. This receptor was identified in a human donor who received an intestinal transplant. Specimen: unstimulated CD8+ T cells sorted from spleen or lymph node cells, collected before intestinal transplant. The DNA of the CDR3 is TGCGCCAGCAGCCAAGGAACAGGGGGCTATGGCTACACCTTC. It encodes CASSQGTGGYGYTF.